The entry that follows covers one TCR beta chain sequence. This record comes from a study of Tregs in tolerant kidney transplant recipients. Sequencing used immunoSEQ multiplex PCR; TCRdb keeps in-frame clones, though not all of them. The sample includes tens of thousands of clones, approximately 93% seen only once; the top ten take about 1.5%. The nonmyeloablative bone marrow transplants came from related graft donors, with transient mixed chimerism. The receptor was derived from a human patient who received a combined kidney and bone marrow transplant. Part of the T cell pool may stem from the graft donor. Sequencing used CD4+ T cells from blood (PBMCs), obtained 12 months after the transplant.

The CDR3 protein is CASSQDPLAAYEQYF. In DNA form, the CDR3 reads TGCGCCAGCAGCCAAGACCCCCTAGCGGCCTACGAGCAGTACTTC. The chain combines TRBV4-1 with TRBJ2-7; the match to TRBD2 covers 7 bases. V dropped 0 bases and J dropped 2; count of bases not matched to a gene: 4. CDR1 and CDR2 (germline): MGHRA, YSYEKL. The CDR3 runs to 15 residues.